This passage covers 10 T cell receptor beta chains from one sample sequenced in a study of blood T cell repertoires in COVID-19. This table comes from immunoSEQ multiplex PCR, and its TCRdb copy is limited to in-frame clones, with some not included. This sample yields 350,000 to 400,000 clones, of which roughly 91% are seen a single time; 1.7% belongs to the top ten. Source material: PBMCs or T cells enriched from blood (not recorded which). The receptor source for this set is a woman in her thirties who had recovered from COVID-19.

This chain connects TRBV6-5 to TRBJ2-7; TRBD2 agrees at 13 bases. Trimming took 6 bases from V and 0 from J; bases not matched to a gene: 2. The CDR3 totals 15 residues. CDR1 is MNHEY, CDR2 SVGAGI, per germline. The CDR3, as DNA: TGTGCCAGCAGCCGGACTAGCGGGAGCTCCTACGAGCAGTACTTC. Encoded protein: CASSRTSGSSYEQYF.

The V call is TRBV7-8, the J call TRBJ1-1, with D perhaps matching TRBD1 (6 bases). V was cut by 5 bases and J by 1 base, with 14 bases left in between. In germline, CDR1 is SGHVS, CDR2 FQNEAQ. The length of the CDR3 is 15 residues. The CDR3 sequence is CASSVSGTPNTEAFF. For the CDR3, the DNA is TGTGCCAGCAGCGTTTCCGGGACACCGAACACTGAAGCTTTCTTT.

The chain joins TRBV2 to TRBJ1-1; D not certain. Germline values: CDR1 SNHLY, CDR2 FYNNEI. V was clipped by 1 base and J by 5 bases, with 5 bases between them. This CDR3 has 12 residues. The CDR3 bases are TGTGCCAGCAGTGAAGTCCGGACTGAAGCTTTCTTT. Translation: CASSEVRTEAFF.

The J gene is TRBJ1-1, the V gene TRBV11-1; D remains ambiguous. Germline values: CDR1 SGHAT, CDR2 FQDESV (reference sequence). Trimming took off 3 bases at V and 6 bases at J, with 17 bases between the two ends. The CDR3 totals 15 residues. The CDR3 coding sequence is TGTGCCAGCAGCTTTAGCCCCATGGCCGCCGCTGAAGCTTTCTTT. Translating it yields CASSFSPMAAAEAFF.

CDR3 bases: TGTGCCAGCAGCTCCAGACAGGGACCTACCTACGAGCAGTACTTC. This sequence encodes CASSSRQGPTYEQYF. The chain uses TRBV7-9 and TRBJ2-7, with 7 positions matching TRBD1. Germline loops: CDR1 SEHNR, CDR2 FQNEAQ (reference sequence). The CDR3 extends over 15 amino acids. V trimming: 4 bases; J trimming: 2 bases; junction bases outside the gene matches: 8.

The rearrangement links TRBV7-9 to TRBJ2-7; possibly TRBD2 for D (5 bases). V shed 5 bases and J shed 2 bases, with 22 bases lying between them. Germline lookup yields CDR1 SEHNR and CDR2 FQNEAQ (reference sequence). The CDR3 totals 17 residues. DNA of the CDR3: TGTGCCAGCAGCAAAAAGGTCCCGGGATTTGCAGCCTACGAGCAGTACTTC. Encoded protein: CASSKKVPGFAAYEQYF.

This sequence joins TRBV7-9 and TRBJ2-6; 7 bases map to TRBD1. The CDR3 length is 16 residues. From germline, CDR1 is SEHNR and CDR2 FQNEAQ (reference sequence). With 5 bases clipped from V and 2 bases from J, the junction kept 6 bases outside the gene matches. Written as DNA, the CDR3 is TGTGCCAGCAGCACACAGGGGTCCGCTGGGGCCAACGTCCTGACTTTC. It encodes CASSTQGSAGANVLTF.

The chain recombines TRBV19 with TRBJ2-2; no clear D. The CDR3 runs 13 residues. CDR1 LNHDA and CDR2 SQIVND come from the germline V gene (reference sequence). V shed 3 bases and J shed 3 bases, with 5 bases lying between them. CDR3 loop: CASSMSHTGELFF. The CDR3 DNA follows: TGTGCCAGTAGTATGAGTCACACCGGGGAGCTGTTTTTT.

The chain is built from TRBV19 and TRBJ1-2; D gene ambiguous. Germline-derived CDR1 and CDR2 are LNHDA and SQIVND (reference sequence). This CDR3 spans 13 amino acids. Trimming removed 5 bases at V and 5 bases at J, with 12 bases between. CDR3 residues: CASSWKGRYGYTF. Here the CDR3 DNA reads TGTGCCAGTAGTTGGAAAGGGAGGTATGGCTACACCTTC.

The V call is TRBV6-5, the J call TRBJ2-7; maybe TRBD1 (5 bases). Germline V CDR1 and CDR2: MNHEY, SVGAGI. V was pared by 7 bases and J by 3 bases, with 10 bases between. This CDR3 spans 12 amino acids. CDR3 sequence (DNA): TGTGCCAGCACCGACAGAGACTACGAGCAGTACTTC. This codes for CASTDRDYEQYF.